This T cell receptor beta chain was documented in a study of blood T cell repertoires in COVID-19. Study details: From the United States, Italy and Spain came samples of acute and convalescent COVID-19. T cells, B-cell-depleted T cells, or PBMCs supplied cDNA or gDNA.

Original methodology: By means of reference gene primer amplification, nucleated cell counts were estimated. This table comes from immunoSEQ multiplex PCR, and its TCRdb copy is limited to in-frame clones, with some not included. V and J calls and clone size are those listed in that table; D and trimming were worked out from the DNA. The sample carries over 110,000 clones, approximately 89% recorded once. The CDR3 runs 15 residues. Germline values: CDR1 SGHRS, CDR2 YFSETQ. The J segment lost 4 bases and the V segment lost 3 bases, leaving 6 bases of the junction unmatched. The sequencing sample was made of peripheral blood. The sequence derives from a human donor in a cohort sampled during active COVID-19. This rearrangement joins TRBV5-1 to TRBJ1-2; 10 bases line up with TRBD1. CDR3 protein: CASSSPGQGSYGYTF. CDR3 DNA: TGCGCCAGCAGCTCGCCGGGACAGGGGAGCTATGGCTACACCTTC.